Included here is one TCR beta chain sequence, with context. No cognate antigen has been identified for it. Base qualities are not at hand, and no much larger clone is one base apart. The entry originates in a study of blood T cell repertoires in COVID-19 (dated by TCRdb to 2020 to 2021). A note on the overall study: Samples covering the acute and convalescent phases of COVID-19 were provided by collaborators in the United States, Italy and Spain. The repertoires were released in a freely available public database meant as a resource for research on the immune response to SARS-CoV-2. The prospective study material was composed of cDNA or gDNA derived from T cells, B-cell-depleted T cells, or PBMCs. Deeply sampled blood TCRbeta repertoires from subjects exposed to, actively infected with, or recovered from COVID-19 were included in the dataset. The samples were drawn from two sources: the first 160 participants of the ongoing ImmuneRACE study, and 950 to 1,500 subjects contributed by 6 global collaborators. Where available, HLA class I and class II types were taken from metadata supplied by the sample provider and were not determined by assay-based typing. Sample metadata almost always included a de-identified subject ID, COVID-19 status, age in years and sex. The paper's findings and limits, for the study overall: How much clinical and demographic metadata was included differed by source and by participant, and the metadata was provided uncurated.

TCRbeta CDR3 regions were amplified from genomic DNA by means of the immunoSEQ Assay, a bias-controlled multiplex PCR. Turning to the authors' computational methods: The number of nucleated cells in each sample was estimated from the amplification of reference gene primers within the assay. To quantify the absolute abundance of each unique TCRbeta CDR3 rearrangement, sequence reads were collapsed and filtered. For each sample, productive Simpson clonality was calculated as the square root of Simpson's diversity index across productive rearrangements. TCRdb obtained this table from immuneACCESS and retained in-frame rearrangements with V and J assigned. These tables miss some clones; where compared with another copy, unresolved V genes account for less than half of the shortfall, and the remainder is unexplained. That table furnishes V, J and clone size, whereas the DNA furnished D and trimming. This sample has some 250,000 clones in its table, and approximately 84% of those were observed once. Of the sample, around 2.8% falls within the top ten clones.

Trimming leaves V shorter by 3 bases and J shorter by 0 bases, with the junction holding 4 bases beyond the gene matches. The CDR3 measures 17 amino acids from cysteine to phenylalanine. The sequence is cut down to CDR3 DNA, 51 bases in frame from base 1. According to the germline V gene, CDR1 reads SGHTA and CDR2 reads FQGTGA. A second Seattle source provided samples from volunteer blood donors who had recovered from COVID-19. Collaborating institutions collected whole blood in K2EDTA tubes following their own protocols. For TCRbeta analysis, collaborators shipped samples as frozen whole blood, isolated PBMCs, or DNA extracted from either of those sample types.

The sequenced sample was peripheral blood. This TCR was sampled from a woman aged 30 to 39 who had recovered from COVID-19. The chain employs TRBV7-3 and TRBJ2-6, with 8 central nucleotides matching TRBD1. The DNA sequence reads TGTGCCAGCAGCTTGACAGGGGCTATCTCTGGGGCCAACGTCCTGACTTTC. Its protein is CASSLTGAISGANVLTF.